The 30 T cell receptor beta chains given below trace back to one sample, sequenced in a study of glioma-infiltrating T cells. Using RNA template, CDR3s of TCR alpha and beta were amplified with iRepertoire arm-PCR. One entry per CDR3 protein, called by TCRdb with MiXCR from the multiplex PCR reads. The sample shows fewer than 200,000 distinct CDR3 sequences, around 45% of them seen only once. Sequencing was carried out using glioma tissue, nonneoplastic brain tissue, or PBMCs (not recorded which). The source is a human donor with low-grade glioma or glioblastoma, undergoing nonglioma brain surgery, or in good health (not recorded which).

The chain has TRBV28 and TRBJ1-2, with D possibly matching TRBD1 (5 bases). CDR3 length equals 16 residues. Trimming cost V 3 bases and J 4 bases, with 18 bases left between them. The germline V gene encodes CDR1 MDHEN and CDR2 SYDVKM. This CDR3 reads CASSFIQDRGPYGYTF. In DNA form, the CDR3 reads TGTGCCAGCAGTTTTATTCAGGATAGGGGCCCCTATGGCTACACCTTC.

The chain recombines TRBV10-3 with TRBJ2-1; 12 bases line up with TRBD2. Germline lookup yields CDR1 ENHRY and CDR2 SYGVKD. The ends lost 4 bases at V and 6 bases at J; junction bases unmatched: 16. The CDR3 covers 19 residues. For the CDR3, the DNA is TGTGCCATCAGTGCTCATCTCCCTAGCGGGAGGGCCCGTGGCAATGAGCAGTTCTTC. It specifies CAISAHLPSGRARGNEQFF.

This clonotype was recorded at least ten times. This rearrangement joins TRBV10-3 to TRBJ1-2; no definite D call. Germline lookup yields CDR1 ENHRY and CDR2 SYGVKD. The CDR3 runs to 13 residues. The germline V and J ends were trimmed by 0 bases and 7 bases, with 9 bases remaining between them. CDR3 nucleotides: TGTGCCATCAGTGAGTCGATGACGGGTGGCTACACCTTC. Translating it yields CAISESMTGGYTF.

As to this clonotype: Since the CDR3 does not end with the conserved phenylalanine or tryptophan, this likely comes from a read error. The gene calls are TRBV28 and TRBJ2-1, with D hard to call. The CDR3 loop spans 11 amino acids. V was clipped by 8 bases and J by 10 bases, with 12 bases between them. CDR1 and CDR2 (germline): MDHEN, SYDVKM. This CDR3 reads CASGSLEEQFL. CDR3 coding DNA: TGTGCCAGCGGCTCCCTGGAGGAGCAGTTCTTA.

About this clonotype itself: This may stem from a read error, because a much larger clone lies one nucleotide away. V gene TRBV28 combines with J gene TRBJ2-3, with 7 bases aligning to TRBD1. The CDR3 is 15 residues long. Trimming cost V 5 bases and J 5 bases; bases outside gene matches: 10. Germline V CDR1 and CDR2: MDHEN, SYDVKM. CDR3 region: CASSQRDSGEDTQYF. The CDR3, as DNA: TGTGCCAGCAGTCAAAGGGACAGTGGTGAAGATACGCAGTATTTT.

This clonotype was seen ten or more times. V usage is TRBV7-2 and J usage is TRBJ2-1; the D is unclear. Germline V lookup: CDR1 SGHTA, CDR2 FQGNSA. The CDR3 contains 14 residues. V gave up 0 bases and J gave up 8 bases, with 11 bases separating them. The CDR3 sequence: CASSLAPPDDEQFF. In DNA form, the CDR3 reads TGTGCCAGCAGCTTAGCGCCACCAGACGATGAGCAGTTCTTC.

About this clonotype itself: Germline and junction disagree at one end, which may indicate a read error. This chain connects TRBV12-3 or TRBV12-4 to TRBJ2-1, with TRBD1 as a possible D gene (5 bases). The CDR3 contains 13 residues. The CDR3 DNA follows: TGTGCCACAGGGTTTGCAGCCTACAGTGAGCAGTTCTTC. The encoded protein is CATGFAAYSEQFF.

As to this clonotype: Being one base from a much bigger clone, this may be a read error. The chain joins TRBV27 to TRBJ2-2; D not resolved. The CDR3 totals 11 residues. Germline V CDR1 and CDR2: MNHEY, SMNVEV (reference sequence). The CDR3 reads CASMNNGELFF. The CDR3 coding sequence is TGTGCCAGCATGAACAACGGGGAGCTGTTTTTT.

As to this clonotype: A much larger clonotype is one base distant, so this may be a read error. The chain employs TRBV20-1 and TRBJ2-3; D not certain. CDR3 length equals 17 residues. CDR1 and CDR2 (germline): DFQATT, SNEGSKA (reference sequence). With 5 bases removed from V and 2 bases from J, the gap between germline ends came to 23 bases. The CDR3 here is CSALFVGITVNTDTQYF. In DNA, the CDR3 is TGCAGTGCTTTGTTTGTTGGCATCACCGTGAACACAGATACGCAGTATTTT.

CDR3 loop: CSVDRGGGYDLNEQFF. Here the CDR3 DNA reads TGCAGCGTTGATCGGGGAGGAGGGTATGACTTAAATGAGCAGTTCTTC. The V gene is TRBV29-1, the J gene TRBJ2-1, with TRBD2 as a possible D gene (6 bases). V lost 3 bases, J lost 7 bases, and 22 bases lay in between. In germline, CDR1 is SQVTM, CDR2 ANQGSEA. The CDR3 runs 16 residues.

The V and J genes are TRBV18 and TRBJ2-5; maybe TRBD1 (5 bases). The CDR3 is 15 amino acids. With 3 bases removed from V and 1 base from J, the gap between germline ends came to 12 bases. The germline V gene has CDR1 KGHSH and CDR2 LQKENI. CDR3 loop: CASSPLKGLQETQYF. The CDR3, as DNA: TGTGCCAGCTCACCTCTGAAGGGGCTCCAAGAGACCCAGTACTTC. The variable domain in full, with the rest retrieved from reference TRBV18 and TRBJ2-5, is NAGVMQNPRHLVRRRGQEARLRCSPMKGHSHVYWYRQLPEEGLKFMVYLQKENIIDESGMPKERFSAEFPKEGPSILRIQQVVRGDSAAYFCASSPLKGLQETQYFGPGTRLLVL.

The rearrangement joins TRBV28 to TRBJ2-5; D possibly corresponds to TRBD1 (5 bases). The CDR3 totals 17 residues. Germline loops: CDR1 MDHEN, CDR2 SYDVKM. Deletions cut 8 bases from V and 5 bases from J, with 27 bases between. The CDR3 reads CASGSRFQGRVGETQYF. In DNA, the CDR3 is TGTGCCAGCGGCTCCCGATTTCAGGGCAGAGTGGGGGAGACCCAGTACTTC. The full variable domain, in which reference TRBV28 and TRBJ2-5 provide the parts outside the CDR3, is DVKVTQSSRYLVKRTGEKVFLECVQDMDHENMFWYRQDPGLGLRLIYFSYDVKMKEKGDIPEGYSVSREKKERFSLILESASTNQTSMYLCASGSRFQGRVGETQYFGPGTRLLVL.

Of note for this clonotype: The junction departs from germline at one end; a sequencing error may be responsible. The chain employs TRBV20-1 and TRBJ1-5, with D unclear. CDR1 is DFQATT, CDR2 SNEGSKA, per germline (reference sequence). This CDR3 contains 17 residues. This CDR3 reads CTARTLSGWYSNQPQHF. The CDR3 region has the DNA TGCACTGCTAGAACCCTATCTGGGTGGTATAGCAATCAGCCCCAGCATTTT.

This clonotype was counted a few times. The V and J genes are TRBV14 and TRBJ1-5; no definite D call. Germline loops: CDR1 SGHDN, CDR2 FVKESK. The CDR3 covers 14 residues. Trimming took off 3 bases at V and 4 bases at J, with 10 bases between the two ends. CDR3 amino acids: CASSQVAWNQPQHF. The CDR3 DNA sequence: TGTGCCAGCAGCCAGGTTGCCTGGAATCAGCCCCAGCATTTT.

Notes on this clonotype: At one end the junction does not follow the germline gene, possibly because of a read error. This chain joins TRBV28 and TRBJ2-5; possibly TRBD1 or TRBD2 for D (5 bases each). The V gene's germline CDR1 is MDHEN and CDR2 SYDVKM. The CDR3 length is 14 residues. CDR3 nucleotide sequence: TGTGCCGGCAGGACCCGGGGCCGCCAAGAGACCCGGTACTTC. Its translation is CAGRTRGRQETRYF. The full variable domain, completed using reference TRBV28 and TRBJ2-5, is DVKVTQSSRYLVKRTGEKVFLECVQDMDHENMFWYRQDPGLGLRLIYFSYDVKMKEKGDIPEGYSVSREKKERFSLILESASTNQTSMYLCAGRTRGRQETRYFGPGTRLLVL.

Of note for this clonotype: Possible read error: a much larger clone is one base away. This chain uses TRBV20-1 with TRBJ2-7; weak D call: TRBD2 (5 bases). CDR3 length: 13 residues. Germline CDR1 and CDR2: DFQATT and SNEGSKA (reference sequence). The CDR3 is CSAGLPSSHEQYF. CDR3 nucleotide sequence: TGCAGTGCCGGACTCCCGAGCTCCCACGAGCAGTACTTC.

The sample holds one count of this clonotype. This may arise from a read error, as a much more abundant clone is one base away. CDR3 residues: CASSFEDNTEAFF. The CDR3 nucleotides are TGTGCCAGCAGCTTCGAGGACAACACTGAAGCTTTCTTT. The rearrangement links TRBV7-9 to TRBJ1-1; D gene unclear. From germline, CDR1 is SEHNR and CDR2 FQNEAQ (reference sequence). The CDR3 length is 13 residues. Trimming removed 3 bases from V and 2 bases from J, with 7 bases in between. Looking up the rest from reference TRBV7-9 and TRBJ1-1 gives the full variable domain: DTGVSQNPRHKITKRGQNVTFRCDPISEHNRLYWYRQTLGQGPEFLTYFQNEAQLEKSRLLSDRFSAERPKGSFSTLEIQRTEQGDSAMYLCASSFEDNTEAFFGQGTRLTVV.

This clonotype was detected many times. The chain couples TRBV18 to TRBJ2-7; possible D gene TRBD1, 6 bases. Germline lookup yields CDR1 KGHSH and CDR2 LQKENI. V was cut by 2 bases and J by 2 bases, with 10 bases left in between. CDR3 length: 14 amino acids. The chain's CDR3 is CASSPSRDTYEQYF. The DNA for the CDR3 is TGTGCCAGCTCACCATCCCGGGACACCTACGAGCAGTACTTC.

Note on this clonotype: The conserved phenylalanine or tryptophan is not found at the CDR3 terminus, so this likely reflects a read error. In DNA, the CDR3 is TGTGCCAGCAGTCCCCAGGGACTTAGCAATCAGCCCCAGCATCTT. Its translation is CASSPQGLSNQPQHL. This chain uses TRBV12-3 or TRBV12-4 with TRBJ1-5; possible D gene TRBD1, 5 bases. The germline V and J ends were trimmed by 5 bases and 0 bases, with 11 bases remaining between them. This CDR3 contains 15 residues.

The rearrangement uses TRBV6-2 or TRBV6-3 and TRBJ2-7; D remains unclear. Germline V gives CDR1 MNHEY, CDR2 SVGEGT. V lost 5 bases to trimming and J lost 6 bases, with 20 bases between them. The CDR3 has 15 residues. The CDR3 DNA reads as TGTGCCAGCAGTCCGACGCGGCCCTCGGTTTCCGAGCAGTACTTC. Translation: CASSPTRPSVSEQYF.

The CDR3: CSVEVFQGNGNEQFF. Written as DNA, the CDR3 is TGCAGCGTTGAAGTCTTCCAAGGTAATGGCAATGAGCAGTTCTTC. This chain joins TRBV29-1 and TRBJ2-1; no reliable D call. Germline CDR1 and CDR2: SQVTM and ANQGSEA. Trimming removed 1 base from V and 6 bases from J, with 16 bases in between. CDR3 size: 15 residues.

Notes on this clonotype: Because it lacks the conserved phenylalanine or tryptophan at the end, this CDR3 is likely a read error. Because the CDR3's place on the DNA is in doubt, the DNA is left out and the CDR3 is given as listed by TCRdb. This chain links TRBV3-1 with TRBJ1-1; the table's D call, TRBD1, was not checked against the DNA. The CDR3 is 13 amino acids in total, end residues counted. CDR1 and CDR2 (germline): LGHDT, YNNKEL (reference sequence). The CDR3 region is CASSQGETPRALY.

There are a few counts of this clonotype. The chain has TRBV2 and TRBJ2-1; 9 nucleotides agree with TRBD1. CDR1 and CDR2 (germline): SNHLY, FYNNEI. The CDR3 runs to 14 residues. V lost 7 bases, J lost 8 bases, and 9 bases stayed unmatched. The DNA of the CDR3 is TGTGCCAGCATCCAGGACAGGGGAGGGGATGAGCAGTTCTTC. Its translation is CASIQDRGGDEQFF. The variable domain in full, completed from reference TRBV2 and TRBJ2-1, reads EPEVTQTPSHQVTQMGQEVILRCVPISNHLYFYWYRQILGQKVEFLVSFYNNEISEKSEIFDDQFSVERPDGSNFTLKIRSTKLEDSAMYFCASIQDRGGDEQFFGPGTRLTVL.

In the case of this clonotype: A read error may be the cause here, since a much bigger clone is one base away. J is TRBJ2-5 and V is TRBV20-1; D perhaps matches TRBD2 (6 bases). Germline CDR1 reads DFQATT; CDR2 reads SNEGSKA (reference sequence). The length of the CDR3 is 14 residues. The CDR3: CSARGEVPGETKYF. As DNA, the CDR3 is TGCAGTGCTAGAGGGGAAGTCCCGGGGGAGACCAAGTACTTC.

The chain employs TRBV28 and TRBJ2-2, with 11 nucleotides matching TRBD1. Per germline, CDR1 MDHEN and CDR2 SYDVKM. The CDR3 runs 16 residues. Trimming at V came to 5 bases and at J to 10 bases, leaving 12 bases not matched to a gene. As DNA, the CDR3 is TGTGCCAGCAGTGCATCCGGGACAGGGGGATTTTTGGAGCTGTTTTTT. Its translation is CASSASGTGGFLELFF.

Many counts were recorded for this clonotype. This chain links TRBV20-1 with TRBJ2-1, with D unresolved. Trimming removed 4 bases at V and 4 bases at J, with 14 bases between. There are 14 residues in the CDR3. CDR1 is DFQATT, CDR2 SNEGSKA, per germline (reference sequence). This CDR3 reads CSAMVWRNYNEQFF. CDR3 nucleotide sequence: TGCAGTGCTATGGTATGGCGAAATTACAATGAGCAGTTCTTC.

This clonotype was seen once. Germline is not matched at one junction end, which may reflect a read error. The rearrangement links TRBV28 to TRBJ2-3; 14 bases line up with TRBD2. Germline CDR1 reads MDHEN; CDR2 reads SYDVKM. The CDR3 is 15 residues long. In nucleotides, the CDR3 is TGTTCCAGCAGGGTGACTAGCGGGAGGGCAGATACGCAGTATTTC. This codes for CSSRVTSGRADTQYF.

With regard to this clonotype: A single base separates this from a much larger clone, so it may be a read error. This chain links TRBV19 with TRBJ1-4; 7 bases fit TRBD1. V gave up 4 bases and J gave up 8 bases; unmatched junction bases: 1. Germline lookup yields CDR1 LNHDA and CDR2 SQIVND (reference sequence). This CDR3 has 12 amino acids. CDR3 amino acids: CASSTDREKLFF. DNA of the CDR3: TGTGCCAGTAGTACGGACAGGGAAAAACTGTTTTTT.

The chain links TRBV6-1 to TRBJ2-7, with a weak D call TRBD1 (6 bases). Trimming took off 1 base at V and 7 bases at J, with 11 bases between the two ends. From germline, CDR1 is MNHNS and CDR2 SASEGT. The CDR3 contains 13 residues. CDR3 region: CASSEDRVREQYF. The DNA of the CDR3 is TGTGCCAGCAGTGAAGACAGGGTTAGGGAGCAGTACTTC.

The rearrangement uses TRBV12-3 or TRBV12-4 and TRBJ2-3, with D unclear. This CDR3 is built from 13 residues. The V end lost 6 bases, the J end lost 10 bases, and 17 bases lay between the germline ends. CDR3 region: CASRTSLGTSQYF. The CDR3 DNA follows: TGTGCCAGCAGGACATCCCTGGGCACCTCGCAGTATTTT.